This T cell receptor beta chain stems from a study of blood T cell repertoires in COVID-19. For the study at large: In each case, the material was cDNA or gDNA derived from T cells, B-cell-depleted T cells, or PBMCs.

In germline, CDR1 is KGHDR, CDR2 SFDVKD. V was cut by 3 bases and J by 10 bases, with 6 bases left in between. CDR3 size: 11 residues. As originally analysed: The assay estimated nucleated cells by amplifying reference gene primers. Assay used: immunoSEQ multiplex PCR; TCRdb lists only in-frame clones, some missing. V and J calls plus clone size are reproduced from that table; the DNA served to infer D and trimming. In the table there are over 120,000 clones, roughly 82% of which are singletons. The sequence came from a man between 60 and 75 years old with active or convalescent COVID-19. Sequenced: peripheral blood. The V call is TRBV24-1, the J call TRBJ2-1; weak D call: TRBD2 (6 bases). Written as DNA, the CDR3 is TGTGCCACCAGTGATCGGGGGGAGCAGTTCTTC. This encodes CATSDRGEQFF.